A single sample gave rise to the 24 T cell receptor beta chains below, sequenced in a study of blood T cell repertoires in COVID-19. Generated by immunoSEQ multiplex PCR, the TCRdb table keeps only in-frame clones and is missing some. Here the sample spans 85,000 to 110,000 clones, about 90% being singletons. The sequencing input was peripheral blood. These receptors all stem from an older woman with acute or convalescent COVID-19.

The V and J genes are TRBV15 and TRBJ2-7; D perhaps matches TRBD2 (5 bases). V was pared by 1 base and J by 2 bases, with 12 bases between. The CDR3 length is 15 residues. From germline, CDR1 is LNHNV and CDR2 YYDKDF (reference sequence). CDR3 loop: CATSRALATTYEQYF. The CDR3 DNA reads TGTGCCACCAGCAGAGCTCTAGCCACAACCTACGAGCAGTACTTC.

The V gene is TRBV5-1, the J gene TRBJ2-6, with D tentatively TRBD1 (6 bases). CDR3 length equals 15 residues. Germline-derived CDR1 and CDR2 are SGHRS and YFSETQ. V was shortened by 5 bases and J by 2 bases, with 11 bases between the two germline ends. The CDR3 DNA reads TGCGCCAGCAGAACCCAGGGGACTGGGGCCAACGTCCTGACTTTC. Translation: CASRTQGTGANVLTF.

The chain couples TRBV5-4 to TRBJ2-1; tentative D call: TRBD2 (5 bases). The CDR3 runs 15 residues. V lost 2 bases to trimming and J lost 0 bases, with 9 bases between them. Per the germline V gene, CDR1 is SGHNT and CDR2 is YYREEE (reference sequence). This CDR3 reads CASSLRGSSYNEQFF. In nucleotides, the CDR3 is TGTGCCAGCAGCTTACGCGGGTCCTCCTACAATGAGCAGTTCTTC. Using reference TRBV5-4 and TRBJ2-1 for the parts outside the CDR3, the full variable domain is ETGVTQSPTHLIKTRGQQVTLRCSSQSGHNTVSWYQQALGQGPQFIFQYYREEENGRGNFPPRFSGLQFPNYSSELNVNALELDDSALYLCASSLRGSSYNEQFFGPGTRLTVL.

The rearrangement links TRBV19 to TRBJ2-3; D unclear. Between the trimmed V and J ends, which lost 7 bases and 2 bases, there was a span of 10 bases. Germline CDR1 reads LNHDA; CDR2 reads SQIVND (reference sequence). The CDR3 contains 13 residues. CDR3 nucleotide sequence: TGTGCCAGTACCCACTCATTCACAGATACGCAGTATTTT. It encodes CASTHSFTDTQYF. Full variable domain (rest looked up from reference TRBV19 and TRBJ2-3): DGGITQSPKYLFRKEGQNVTLSCEQNLNHDAMYWYRQDPGQGLRLIYYSQIVNDFQKGDIAEGYSVSREKKESFPLTVTSAQKNPTAFYLCASTHSFTDTQYFGPGTRLTVL.

The chain employs TRBV2 and TRBJ1-6, with TRBD1 identical over 7 bases. Germline V gene lookup returns CDR1 SNHLY and CDR2 FYNNEI. The trim removed 6 bases at V and 5 bases at J, leaving 13 bases unmatched. The CDR3 covers 17 residues. Here the CDR3 reads CASRKSGGIGDNSPLHF. Here the CDR3 DNA reads TGTGCCAGCAGGAAGTCAGGGGGAATCGGGGATAATTCACCCCTCCACTTT.

The J gene is TRBJ1-1, the V gene TRBV10-3; possibly TRBD1 for D (5 bases). Trimming stripped 6 bases from V and 1 base from J, with 9 bases between. CDR3 size: 13 residues. Per the germline V gene, CDR1 is ENHRY and CDR2 is SYGVKD. The DNA for the CDR3 is TGTGCCATCAGGGACATGGGGAACACTGAAGCTTTCTTT. Amino acids: CAIRDMGNTEAFF.

V and J are TRBV27 and TRBJ2-3; 12 positions match TRBD2. Losses at the gene ends were 4 bases for V and 0 bases for J; bases not matched to a gene: 20. Germline-derived CDR1 and CDR2 are MNHEY and SMNVEV (reference sequence). The CDR3 has 22 residues. Here the CDR3 DNA reads TGTGCCAGCAGTTCTCCCTCTCCGACTAGCGGGAGTTTCCTTACTAGCACAGATACGCAGTATTTT. Translating it yields CASSSPSPTSGSFLTSTDTQYF.

V usage is TRBV30 and J usage is TRBJ1-1, with D maybe TRBD1 (5 bases). Germline values: CDR1 GTSNPN, CDR2 SVGIG (reference sequence). The germline V and J ends were trimmed by 0 bases and 4 bases, with 15 bases remaining between them. The CDR3 extends over 15 amino acids. CDR3 nucleotide sequence: TGTGCCTGGAGTGTACGAGCCGTGGGGGGCACTGAAGCTTTCTTT. This translates into CAWSVRAVGGTEAFF. Supplemented by reference TRBV30 and TRBJ1-1, the full variable domain reads SQTIHQWPATLVQPVGSPLSLECTVEGTSNPNLYWYRQAAGRGLQLLFYSVGIGQISSEVPQNLSASRPQDRQFILSSKKLLLSDSGFYLCAWSVRAVGGTEAFFGQGTRLTVV.

The V gene is TRBV27, the J gene TRBJ1-4; unclear D gene. This CDR3 region has 14 residues. Germline CDR1 MNHEY, CDR2 SMNVEV (reference sequence). Trimming removed 2 bases from V and 6 bases from J, with 10 bases in between. As DNA, the CDR3 is TGTGCCAGCAGTTTAAGAGGTTTTCATGAAAAACTGTTTTTT. Translating it yields CASSLRGFHEKLFF.

The rearrangement links TRBV21-1 to TRBJ2-7; TRBD2, the D gene given by the table, was not confirmed from the DNA. TRBV21-1 is a documented pseudogene. The CDR3 is 10 amino acids. Here the CDR3 DNA reads TGTGCCAGCCCTTACTACGAGCAGTACGTC. Amino acid sequence: CASPYYEQYV.

The chain combines TRBV11-2 with TRBJ1-2; D may be TRBD1 (6 bases). The V end lost 2 bases, the J end lost 3 bases, and 22 bases lay between the germline ends. Germline CDR1 SGHAT, CDR2 FQNNGV. The CDR3 sequence is 18 residues long. The CDR3 loop is CASSLQVTGSQGHYGYTF. The DNA for the CDR3 is TGTGCCAGCAGCTTACAAGTTACCGGGTCCCAGGGGCACTATGGCTACACCTTC.

The chain joins TRBV4-1 to TRBJ2-1; D perhaps matches TRBD2 (6 bases). Trimming left V 2 bases short and J 4 bases short, with 15 bases between. The germline gives CDR1 MGHRA, CDR2 YSYEKL. CDR3 length: 16 amino acids. The CDR3 DNA reads as TGCGCCAGCAGCCAAAATCACGGCGGGACTTACAATGAGCAGTTCTTC. Translated, it gives CASSQNHGGTYNEQFF.

The chain links TRBV5-1 to TRBJ1-6; TRBD1 aligns across 11 bases. CDR1 is SGHRS, CDR2 YFSETQ, per germline. This CDR3 spans 15 amino acids. Trimming at V came to 2 bases and at J to 10 bases, leaving 5 bases not matched to a gene. The CDR3 DNA reads TGCGCCAGCAGCTTCGGGACAGGGGGTGAGTCACCCCTCCACTTT. Its translation is CASSFGTGGESPLHF. Supplemented by reference TRBV5-1 and TRBJ1-6, the full variable domain reads KAGVTQTPRYLIKTRGQQVTLSCSPISGHRSVSWYQQTPGQGLQFLFEYFSETQRNKGNFPGRFSGRQFSNSRSEMNVSTLELGDSALYLCASSFGTGGESPLHFGNGTRLTVT.

The genes are TRBV19 and TRBJ1-4, with 9 bases matching TRBD1. Trimming at V came to 7 bases and at J to 0 bases, leaving 12 bases not matched to a gene. Germline assignment: CDR1 LNHDA and CDR2 SQIVND (reference sequence). The CDR3 is 18 amino acids. CDR3 nucleotide sequence: TGTGCCAGTACCCGCGGGACAGGGCCGGTACCAACTAATGAAAAACTGTTTTTT. Translation gives CASTRGTGPVPTNEKLFF.

The V and J genes are TRBV28 and TRBJ1-5, with 7 bases aligning to TRBD1. After removal of 2 bases from V and 6 bases from J, the junction contained 7 bases not matched to a gene. The CDR3 has 15 amino acids. Germline V gene data show CDR1 as MDHEN and CDR2 as SYDVKM. The CDR3 sequence is CASSLPTGQFQPQHF. For the CDR3, the DNA is TGTGCCAGCAGTTTACCAACGGGACAGTTTCAGCCCCAGCATTTT.

V is TRBV5-4 and J is TRBJ1-2, with 8 bases lining up with TRBD1. The V gene end was trimmed by 3 bases and the J gene end by 3 bases; junction bases not matched to a gene: 4. The CDR3 consists of 14 residues. Germline CDR1 and CDR2: SGHNT and YYREEE (reference sequence). The CDR3 nucleotides are TGTGCCAGCAGCTCAGGACAGGGCGACTATGGCTACACCTTC. Translating gives CASSSGQGDYGYTF.

The chain links TRBV10-1 to TRBJ2-1, with 11 bases identical to TRBD2. This CDR3 is built from 15 residues. Germline CDR1 is WNHNN and CDR2 is SYGVQD (reference sequence). With 3 bases clipped from V and 6 bases from J, the junction kept 4 bases outside the gene matches. The CDR3 coding sequence is TGCGCCAGCAGTGATTCACTAGCGGGAGCCAATGAGCAGTTCTTC. Encoded protein: CASSDSLAGANEQFF.

J is TRBJ1-1 and V is TRBV2; possibly TRBD1 for D (6 bases). CDR1 SNHLY and CDR2 FYNNEI come from the germline V gene. Trimming removed 8 bases from V and 0 bases from J, with 16 bases in between. This CDR3 is 15 amino acids long. DNA for the CDR3: TGTGCCAGCTCCCGGGACAAACGTTTGAACACTGAAGCTTTCTTT. It codes for CASSRDKRLNTEAFF.

The chain combines TRBV3-1 (or the pseudogene TRBV3-2) with TRBJ1-1; no definite D call. Germline V lookup: CDR1 LGHDT, CDR2 YNNKEL (reference sequence). The length of the CDR3 is 12 residues. V was trimmed by 3 bases and J by 5 bases, leaving 7 bases between them. As DNA, the CDR3 is TGTGCCAGCAGCCAGTGGGAGACTGAAGCTTTCTTT. It yields the protein CASSQWETEAFF.

V is TRBV20-1 and J is TRBJ2-1, with 7 bases lining up with TRBD1. CDR3 size: 14 residues. V lost 3 bases and J lost 4; bases outside the gene matches: 6. In germline, CDR1 is DFQATT, CDR2 SNEGSKA (reference sequence). CDR3 bases: TGCAGTGCTAGTGGTGACAGGGAGTACAATGAGCAGTTCTTC. Amino acids: CSASGDREYNEQFF.

The chain recombines TRBV28 with TRBJ1-1; D perhaps matches TRBD1 (6 bases). Trimming shortened V by 6 bases and J by 0 bases, and 17 bases separated the two germline ends. Germline assignment: CDR1 MDHEN and CDR2 SYDVKM. The CDR3 contains 16 residues. The CDR3 reads CASRGGGAFLNTEAFF. CDR3 DNA sequence: TGTGCCAGCAGGGGAGGGGGGGCCTTTCTGAACACTGAAGCTTTCTTT.

This chain uses TRBV7-9 with TRBJ1-2, with a possible D match to TRBD1 (6 bases). The CDR3 length is 14 residues. Germline assignment: CDR1 SEHNR and CDR2 FQNEAQ (reference sequence). Trimming stripped 3 bases from V and 8 bases from J, with 16 bases between. The CDR3 region is CASSFARGAHGYTF. For the CDR3, the DNA is TGTGCCAGCAGCTTTGCCCGGGGGGCGCACGGCTACACCTTC.

The chain carries TRBV5-4 and TRBJ2-3; 8 bases line up with TRBD1. V dropped 5 bases and J dropped 0; count of bases not matched to a gene: 2. CDR3 length equals 14 residues. Germline CDR1 is SGHNT and CDR2 is YYREEE (reference sequence). CDR3 sequence reads: CASRGQGSTDTQYF. CDR3 nucleotides: TGTGCCAGCAGAGGACAGGGAAGCACAGATACGCAGTATTTT.

This chain links TRBV28 with TRBJ1-2; 7 bases are a match to TRBD1. V shed 3 bases and J 0 bases; nucleotides not matched to a gene: 7. Germline CDR1 is MDHEN and CDR2 is SYDVKM. The CDR3 sequence is 16 residues long. Here the CDR3 DNA reads TGTGCCAGCAGTTTTGGTAGCAGGGGGGCTAACTATGGCTACACCTTC. Translating it yields CASSFGSRGANYGYTF.